This T cell receptor beta chain was recovered during a study of cytomegalovirus exposure and HLA in healthy donors. Both 60 Vbeta primers and 13 Jbeta primers went into the PCR. TCRdb's copy holds only in-frame clones and misses some; the assay was immunoSEQ multiplex PCR. The sample has roughly 130,000 clones, around three quarters seen once. This clone has more than one count but fewer than ten. The V gene's germline CDR1 is MDHEN and CDR2 SYDVKM. V shed 3 bases and J shed 5 bases, with 4 bases lying between them. The CDR3 is 11 residues long. The sequenced material came from PBMCs. The chain employs TRBV28 and TRBJ1-1; D is undetermined. The origin of this receptor is a man aged 30-40 years in good health and CMV-seronegative. The CDR3 is CASSFPTEAFF. The CDR3 nucleotides are TGTGCCAGCAGTTTTCCGACTGAAGCTTTCTTT.